This T cell receptor beta chain was found in a study of graft-versus-host responses after intestinal transplantation. At the level of the study: After anti-thymocyte globulin induction, recipients took tacrolimus and steroids for around three years.

As concerns this clone: The antigen remains undetermined.

There are 14 residues in the CDR3. The germline gives CDR1 SGHTA, CDR2 FQGTGA. Trimming removed 5 bases at V and 2 bases at J, with 11 bases between. The repertoire was sequenced with immunoSEQ multiplex PCR; TCRdb's copy has only in-frame clones and lacks some. The table lists 70,000 to 95,000 clones, 90% of them singletons. Overall study results and limits: Patients with graft-donor T cell macrochimerism had high graft-versus-host to host-versus-graft clonal ratios in allografts.

This TCR came from a human donor who received an intestinal transplant. The V and J genes are TRBV7-3 and TRBJ2-3, with D possibly matching TRBD1 (6 bases). The starting material was unstimulated CD4+ T cells sorted from spleen or lymph node cells, obtained before intestinal transplant. DNA of the CDR3: TGTGCCAGCAGCGCCGACAGGTTCACAGATACGCAGTATTTT. Its protein is CASSADRFTDTQYF.